These 2 T cell receptor beta chains share one sample of origin, sequenced in a study of neurological immune-mediated disorders. TCRdb called the 5' RACE reads again in MiXCR, with one record for every CDR3 protein. There are some 60,000 distinct CDR3 sequences in the sample; under 4.5% occur only once, and about 3.1% lies in the top ten. The sample consisted of PBMCs. The receptors stem from a woman in her 30s with multiple sclerosis.

The count of this clonotype is one. A clone one base away is much larger, so this may be a read error. The gene calls are TRBV7-9 and TRBJ2-1, with 7 bases aligning to TRBD1. CDR1 SEHNR and CDR2 FQNEAQ come from the germline V gene (reference sequence). J was trimmed by 10 bases and V by 5 bases; bases with no gene match: 5. The CDR3 consists of 12 residues. Written as DNA, the CDR3 is TGTGCCAGCAGCGAGGGGGCATTAGAGCAGTTCTTC. It is translated as CASSEGALEQFF.

This clonotype was picked up many times. The chain combines TRBV5-1 with TRBJ2-5; 7 bases align to TRBD2. Germline CDR1 and CDR2: SGHRS and YFSETQ. This CDR3 contains 14 residues. The trim removed 7 bases at V and 2 bases at J, leaving 8 bases unmatched. CDR3 residues: CASVRGGGQETQYF. In DNA form, the CDR3 reads TGCGCCAGCGTTCGCGGGGGAGGGCAAGAGACCCAGTACTTC.